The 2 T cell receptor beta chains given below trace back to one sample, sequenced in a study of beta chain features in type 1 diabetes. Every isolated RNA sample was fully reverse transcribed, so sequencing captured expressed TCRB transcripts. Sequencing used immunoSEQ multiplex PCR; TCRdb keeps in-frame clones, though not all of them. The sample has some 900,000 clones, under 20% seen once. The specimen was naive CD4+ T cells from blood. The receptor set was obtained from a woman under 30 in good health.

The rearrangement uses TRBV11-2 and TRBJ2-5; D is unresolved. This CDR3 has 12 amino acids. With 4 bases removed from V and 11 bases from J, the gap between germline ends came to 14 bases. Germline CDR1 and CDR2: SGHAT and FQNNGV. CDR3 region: CASSSPPSKQYF. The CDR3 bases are TGTGCCAGCAGCTCCCCCCCCAGTAAACAGTACTTC.

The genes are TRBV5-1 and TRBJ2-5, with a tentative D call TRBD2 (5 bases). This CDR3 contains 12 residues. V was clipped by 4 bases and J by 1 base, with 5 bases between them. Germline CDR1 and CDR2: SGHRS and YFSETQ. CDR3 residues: CASSTSQETQYF. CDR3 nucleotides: TGCGCCAGCAGCACTAGCCAAGAGACCCAGTACTTC.